These 26 T cell receptor beta chains originate from one sample sequenced in a study of CD8 T cell repertoires and HIV-1 epitope variants. Their antigen targets remain unknown. Assay used: immunoSEQ multiplex PCR; TCRdb lists only in-frame clones, some missing. The sample yields about 5,000 clones, approximately 70% seen once. Sequencing was carried out using cultured CD8+ T cells derived from PBMCs. These receptors were collected from a male donor with HIV.

This clone was recorded once. The V call is TRBV7-8, the J call TRBJ2-1; maybe TRBD2 (5 bases). Trimming left V 5 bases short and J 2 bases short, with 16 bases between. The CDR3 is 16 residues long. The germline V gene has CDR1 SGHVS and CDR2 FQNEAQ. This CDR3 is CASSPRRSGPYNEQFF. Written as DNA, the CDR3 is TGTGCCAGCAGCCCAAGGAGGAGCGGACCCTACAATGAGCAGTTCTTC.

The rearrangement joins TRBV7-2 to TRBJ1-1; D ambiguous. This CDR3 contains 13 residues. Trimming pared 0 bases from V and 4 bases from J, leaving 6 bases between. Looked up from germline, CDR1 is SGHTA and CDR2 is FQGNSA. This chain's CDR3 is CASSLAWATEAFF. Here the CDR3 DNA reads TGTGCCAGCAGCTTAGCTTGGGCCACTGAAGCTTTCTTT.

This rearrangement joins TRBV7-9 to TRBJ1-1; 10 positions match TRBD1. Germline CDR1 is SEHNR and CDR2 is FQNEAQ (reference sequence). V was clipped by 5 bases and J by 7 bases; unmatched bases: 4. The CDR3 covers 13 residues. CDR3 residues: CASSRTGGNEAFF. The CDR3 DNA follows: TGTGCCAGCAGCAGGACAGGGGGGAATGAAGCTTTCTTT.

The chain links TRBV7-6 to TRBJ2-1; D gene ambiguous. CDR3 length: 14 amino acids. The germline V and J ends were trimmed by 0 bases and 8 bases, with 11 bases remaining between them. Germline assignment: CDR1 SGHVS and CDR2 FNYEAQ. DNA for the CDR3: TGTGCCAGCAGCTTAGCCCTAGGCGCATATGAGCAGTTCTTC. Protein sequence: CASSLALGAYEQFF.

This clone was observed a few times. The chain is built from TRBV10-2 and TRBJ1-2, with D possibly being TRBD1 (6 bases). The CDR3 extends over 13 amino acids. Germline V gene lookup returns CDR1 WSHSY and CDR2 SAAADI. V was trimmed by 4 bases and J by 5 bases, leaving 11 bases between them. This chain's CDR3 is CASSGQALYGYTF. CDR3 DNA sequence: TGCGCCAGCAGTGGACAGGCTCTTTATGGCTACACCTTC.

This clone was counted only a few times. The chain combines TRBV5-6 with TRBJ2-7; TRBD1 matches at 8 bases. The CDR3 covers 14 residues. Trimming cost V 4 bases and J 2 bases; bases outside gene matches: 5. Germline V CDR1 and CDR2: SGHDT, YYEEEE. The CDR3 region has the DNA TGTGCCAGCAGCCCCGGGACAGGTACCTACGAGCAGTACTTC. Translating it yields CASSPGTGTYEQYF.

The J gene is TRBJ2-3, the V gene TRBV7-9, with a tentative D call TRBD2 (6 bases). V shed 2 bases and J shed 4 bases, with 16 bases lying between them. CDR1 SEHNR and CDR2 FQNEAQ come from the germline V gene (reference sequence). The CDR3 totals 16 residues. The CDR3 sequence: CASSLRGTSLADTQYF. The CDR3, as DNA: TGTGCCAGCAGCTTACGAGGAACTAGCTTGGCAGATACGCAGTATTTT.

This chain links TRBV7-2 with TRBJ2-7; possible D gene TRBD2, 6 bases. CDR1 is SGHTA, CDR2 FQGNSA, per germline. The CDR3 spans 12 residues. V was shortened by 2 bases and J by 6 bases, with 8 bases between the two germline ends. The CDR3 sequence: CASSLRAGEQYF. DNA of the CDR3: TGTGCCAGCAGCTTACGAGCGGGCGAGCAGTACTTC.

This clone is medium-sized by share. The genes are TRBV6-4 and TRBJ2-2; D is undetermined. This CDR3 region has 13 residues. Germline V gene lookup returns CDR1 MRHNA and CDR2 SNTAGT. The V gene lost 2 bases and the J gene lost 1 base, with 2 bases spanning the gap. Here the CDR3 DNA reads TGTGCCAGCAGTGACAGGAACACCGGGGAGCTGTTTTTT. The encoded protein is CASSDRNTGELFF.

This clone has more than one count but fewer than ten. This rearrangement joins TRBV14 to TRBJ1-2; tentatively, D is TRBD1 (5 bases). This CDR3 has 16 amino acids. Germline V gene lookup returns CDR1 SGHDN and CDR2 FVKESK. Trimming removed 1 base from V and 3 bases from J, with 15 bases in between. CDR3 sequence (DNA): TGTGCCAGCAGCCAAGGCGGGGCGACCAGGGACTATGGCTACACCTTC. Amino acid sequence: CASSQGGATRDYGYTF. Combining the CDR3 with reference TRBV14 and TRBJ1-2 gives the whole variable domain EAGVTQFPSHSVIEKGQTVTLRCDPISGHDNLYWYRRVMGKEIKFLLHFVKESKQDESGMPNNRFLAERTGGTYSTLKVQPAELEDSGVYFCASSQGGATRDYGYTFGSGTRLTVV.

V and J are TRBV30 and TRBJ1-1; weak D call: TRBD1 (5 bases). Trimming took off 1 base at V and 4 bases at J, with 19 bases between the two ends. CDR3 length: 16 amino acids. Germline V gene lookup returns CDR1 GTSNPN and CDR2 SVGIG (reference sequence). CDR3 in amino acids: CAWSGWGSLSGTEAFF. The CDR3 DNA is TGTGCCTGGAGTGGATGGGGGAGCTTGTCTGGCACTGAAGCTTTCTTT.

V and J are TRBV5-1 and TRBJ2-3; 11 positions match TRBD2. V was pared by 4 bases and J by 0 bases, with 10 bases of the junction left unmatched. CDR1 and CDR2 from the germline V gene are SGHRS and YFSETQ. CDR3 length equals 18 residues. The CDR3 loop is CASSPTSGTTLSTDTQYF. CDR3 nucleotides: TGCGCCAGCAGCCCGACTAGCGGGACCACTCTGAGCACAGATACGCAGTATTTT.

This clone was observed a few times. V is TRBV19 and J is TRBJ1-1; D call uncertain. There are 13 residues in the CDR3. V lost 3 bases, J lost 4 bases, and 9 bases lay in between. Looked up from germline, CDR1 is LNHDA and CDR2 is SQIVND (reference sequence). The CDR3 loop is CASSMLGSTEAFF. Written as DNA, the CDR3 is TGTGCCAGTAGTATGTTGGGTAGCACTGAAGCTTTCTTT.

The CDR3 loop is CASSVGGYTQYF. CDR3 DNA: TGTGCCAGCAGCGTTGGTGGTTATACGCAGTATTTT. The gene calls are TRBV9 and TRBJ2-3; D is undetermined. Trimming shortened V by 2 bases and J by 7 bases, and 8 bases separated the two germline ends. The CDR3 consists of 12 residues. Germline V gene data show CDR1 as SGDLS and CDR2 as YYNGEE.

The chain couples TRBV2 to TRBJ2-3; TRBD2 matches 7 bases. J was trimmed by 1 base and V by 0 bases; bases with no gene match: 4. This CDR3 spans 16 amino acids. The germline V gene encodes CDR1 SNHLY and CDR2 FYNNEI. CDR3 nucleotides: TGTGCCAGCAGTGAAGCGGGCCTAGCGGGCACAGATACGCAGTATTTT. Its translation: CASSEAGLAGTDTQYF.

This chain connects TRBV5-5 to TRBJ1-4; TRBD1 agrees at 8 bases. The germline CDR1 and CDR2 sequences are SGHKS and YYEKEE (reference sequence). The CDR3 length is 15 residues. Trimming took 4 bases from V and 3 from J; bases not matched to a gene: 5. CDR3 sequence (DNA): TGTGCCAGCAGCCCGGACAGGGTACCTAATGAAAAACTGTTTTTT. It encodes CASSPDRVPNEKLFF. The full variable domain, rest sourced from reference TRBV5-5 and TRBJ1-4, is DAGVTQSPTHLIKTRGQQVTLRCSPISGHKSVSWYQQVLGQGPQFIFQYYEKEERGRGNFPDRFSARQFPNYSSELNVNALLLGDSALYLCASSPDRVPNEKLFFGSGTQLSVL.

CDR3 sequence: CASSLIDGGVGETQYF. The CDR3 nucleotides are TGTGCCAGCAGTTTAATAGACGGGGGGGTGGGCGAGACGCAGTATTTT. The J gene is TRBJ2-3, the V gene TRBV27, with TRBD2 matching 8 bases. CDR1 and CDR2 (germline): MNHEY, SMNVEV (reference sequence). The CDR3 consists of 16 residues. V trimming: 2 bases; J trimming: 9 bases; junction bases outside the gene matches: 13.

J is TRBJ1-5 and V is TRBV7-3; D gene unclear. The length of the CDR3 is 15 residues. The germline CDR1 and CDR2 sequences are SGHTA and FQGTGA. Deletions cut 1 base from V and 6 bases from J, with 13 bases between. CDR3 sequence: CASSLMGGAGQPQHF. In nucleotides, the CDR3 is TGTGCCAGCAGCTTAATGGGTGGCGCGGGTCAGCCCCAGCATTTT.

This clone was observed a single time. This chain links TRBV5-1 with TRBJ2-1, with no clear D. The CDR3 sequence is 11 residues long. Looked up from germline, CDR1 is SGHRS and CDR2 is YFSETQ. Between the trimmed V and J ends, which lost 1 base and 10 bases, there was a span of 6 bases. CDR3 nucleotide sequence: TGCGCCAGCAGCTTGTCCGAGGAGCAGTTCTTC. Its protein is CASSLSEEQFF.

The chain has TRBV7-8 and TRBJ2-7, with D perhaps matching TRBD2 (6 bases). The CDR3 is made up of 10 amino acids. The germline CDR1 and CDR2 sequences are SGHVS and FQNEAQ. With 10 bases removed from V and 3 bases from J, the gap between germline ends came to 7 bases. CDR3 amino acids: CATGDYEQYF. CDR3 nucleotides: TGTGCCACGGGGGACTACGAGCAGTACTTC.

The gene calls are TRBV4-3 and TRBJ2-7; D is perhaps TRBD1 (5 bases). The V gene lost 0 bases and the J gene lost 4 bases, with 16 bases spanning the gap. The CDR3 is 16 amino acids. Germline assignment: CDR1 LGHNA and CDR2 YSLEER. In nucleotides, the CDR3 is TGCGCCAGCAGCCAAGAGGCGGACACGCTAATTTACGAGCAGTACTTC. Its protein is CASSQEADTLIYEQYF.

This clone was found a few times. The gene calls are TRBV19 and TRBJ2-1, with D perhaps matching TRBD2 (6 bases). CDR1 and CDR2 from the germline V gene are LNHDA and SQIVND (reference sequence). The CDR3 has 16 amino acids. The V and J ends lost 1 base and 2 bases respectively, with 12 bases between them. The CDR3 reads CASSIGWGVAYNEQFF. The CDR3 nucleotides are TGTGCCAGTAGTATAGGATGGGGGGTCGCCTACAATGAGCAGTTCTTC.

The V call is TRBV27, the J call TRBJ2-5, with TRBD1 as a possible D gene (6 bases). Germline V CDR1 and CDR2: MNHEY, SMNVEV (reference sequence). V shed 3 bases and J shed 4 bases, with 15 bases lying between them. This CDR3 spans 15 amino acids. The CDR3 region has the DNA TGTGCCAGCAGTTTGTCTACAGGGATGGGAGAGACCCAGTACTTC. Translated, it gives CASSLSTGMGETQYF.

The rearrangement uses TRBV7-2 and TRBJ2-3; maybe TRBD1 (6 bases). V was shortened by 3 bases and J by 3 bases, with 10 bases between the two germline ends. Looked up from germline, CDR1 is SGHTA and CDR2 is FQGNSA. The CDR3 runs 14 residues. The CDR3 nucleotides read TGTGCCAGCAGCTTCAGGGGTAGAACAGATACGCAGTATTTT. Amino acids: CASSFRGRTDTQYF.

This clone has only one observation. This sequence joins TRBV30 and TRBJ1-2; unclear D gene. This CDR3 comprises 13 residues. V lost 0 bases and J lost 6, with 11 bases in between. Looked up from germline, CDR1 is GTSNPN and CDR2 is SVGIG (reference sequence). The CDR3 sequence is CAWSVVERNGYTF. The CDR3 DNA is TGTGCCTGGAGTGTAGTTGAGAGAAATGGCTACACCTTC.

The rearrangement uses TRBV6-5 and TRBJ2-6; no clear D. The germline V gene has CDR1 MNHEY and CDR2 SVGAGI. Trimming removed 7 bases from V and 1 base from J, with 8 bases in between. This CDR3 is 14 amino acids long. DNA of the CDR3: TGTGCCAGCACCTTAGTATCTGGGGCCAACGTCCTGACTTTC. Its protein is CASTLVSGANVLTF.